These 5 T cell receptor beta chains came from one sample sequenced in a study of identical twins. A single record per CDR3 protein comes from TCRdb applying MiXCR to the 5' RACE reads. The table has 250,000 to 350,000 distinct CDR3 sequences, roughly 8.6% seen once; the top ten hold about 7.1%. This sample also belongs to another study, concerning yellow fever vaccine responses in identical twins.

The sample was CD8+ T cells sorted from blood. These receptors came from a woman younger than 35 in good health.

This clonotype has only a few counts. The chain carries TRBV7-9 and TRBJ2-1; 7 nucleotides match TRBD2. Germline loops: CDR1 SEHNR, CDR2 FQNEAQ (reference sequence). V dropped 5 bases and J dropped 10; count of bases not matched to a gene: 11. The CDR3 loop spans 14 amino acids. CDR3 nucleotide sequence: TGTGCCAGCAGCCGTTCCGGACTAGTCTGGGAGCAGTTCTTC. Translation: CASSRSGLVWEQFF. Complete variable domain (other parts from reference TRBV7-9 and TRBJ2-1): DTGVSQNPRHKITKRGQNVTFRCDPISEHNRLYWYRQTLGQGPEFLTYFQNEAQLEKSRLLSDRFSAERPKGSFSTLEIQRTEQGDSAMYLCASSRSGLVWEQFFGPGTRLTVL.

This clonotype has a handful of counts. This rearrangement joins TRBV6-4 to TRBJ1-6; unclear D gene. The V gene's germline CDR1 is MRHNA and CDR2 SNTAGT. V lost 0 bases and J lost 10, with 13 bases in between. The CDR3 consists of 15 residues. The chain's CDR3 is CASSDSGTPGSPLHF. CDR3 coding DNA: TGTGCCAGCAGTGACTCGGGTACCCCGGGGTCACCCCTCCACTTT.

The chain employs TRBV24-1 and TRBJ2-1, with 9 bases matching TRBD2. The CDR3 sequence is 16 residues long. V dropped 6 bases and J dropped 2; count of bases not matched to a gene: 7. CDR1 KGHDR and CDR2 SFDVKD come from the germline V gene. The CDR3 DNA sequence: TGTGCCACCAGTCTAGCTAGCGGGACCACCTACAATGAGCAGTTCTTC. Translated: CATSLASGTTYNEQFF.

The chain combines TRBV5-1 with TRBJ2-2; a weak D match, TRBD1 (5 bases). The CDR3 covers 14 residues. Germline V gene sequence: CDR1 SGHRS, CDR2 YFSETQ. V was shortened by 4 bases and J by 7 bases, with 14 bases between the two germline ends. This CDR3 reads CASSEGVLGGELFF. The CDR3 DNA follows: TGCGCCAGCAGCGAAGGGGTTCTAGGCGGGGAGCTGTTTTTT.

This clonotype was recorded many times. This chain connects TRBV10-3 to TRBJ1-3; D gene ambiguous. V gave up 3 bases and J gave up 1 base, with 4 bases separating them. CDR3 length: 13 amino acids. Germline V gene lookup returns CDR1 ENHRY and CDR2 SYGVKD. DNA of the CDR3: TGTGCCATCAGTGAAGGGTCTGGAAACACCATATATTTT. It is translated as CAISEGSGNTIYF.